A single sample gave rise to the 27 T cell receptor beta chains below, sequenced in a study of cytomegalovirus exposure and HLA in healthy donors. The primer mix had 60 Vbeta and 13 Jbeta primers. Generated by immunoSEQ multiplex PCR, the TCRdb table keeps only in-frame clones and is missing some. The sample has about 210,000 clones; more than 80% are singletons. Material: PBMCs. The receptors derive from a man under 40 in good health and CMV-seronegative.

This clone has a single count. The chain is built from TRBV6-5 and TRBJ2-7, with TRBD1 as a possible D gene (5 bases). From germline, CDR1 is MNHEY and CDR2 SVGAGI. Trimming pared 6 bases from V and 0 bases from J, leaving 15 bases between. The CDR3 is 15 amino acids. CDR3 region: CASSLTGLGSYEQYF. The CDR3 region has the DNA TGTGCCAGCAGCCTTACAGGCCTCGGCTCCTACGAGCAGTACTTC.

J is TRBJ1-2 and V is TRBV2; D is ambiguous. Germline values: CDR1 SNHLY, CDR2 FYNNEI. The CDR3 is 15 amino acids. The V end lost 4 bases, the J end lost 0 bases, and 12 bases lay between the germline ends. This CDR3 is CASSGSRDTNYGYTF. The CDR3 coding sequence is TGTGCCAGCAGTGGGTCGAGGGATACTAACTATGGCTACACCTTC.

The J gene is TRBJ1-2, the V gene TRBV9; 7 positions agree with TRBD1. The germline gives CDR1 SGDLS, CDR2 YYNGEE. The CDR3 length is 14 residues. Trimming at V came to 0 bases and at J to 8 bases, leaving 7 bases not matched to a gene. CDR3 in DNA: TGTGCCAGCAGCGTAGATGTACAGGGGAGGGGCTACACCTTC. Protein sequence: CASSVDVQGRGYTF. The full variable domain, its missing parts supplied by reference TRBV9 and TRBJ1-2, is DSGVTQTPKHLITATGQRVTLRCSPRSGDLSVYWYQQSLDQGLQFLIQYYNGEERAKGNILERFSAQQFPDLHSELNLSSLELGDSALYFCASSVDVQGRGYTFGSGTRLTVV.

V and J are TRBV10-2 and TRBJ1-5, with a tentative D call TRBD1 (6 bases). The CDR3 covers 14 residues. CDR1 and CDR2 from the germline V gene are WSHSY and SAAADI. The ends were cut back, 7 bases at V and 0 bases at J, with 10 bases in the middle. This chain's CDR3 is CASKDSYSNQPQHF. DNA for the CDR3: TGCGCCAGCAAGGACAGCTATAGCAATCAGCCCCAGCATTTT.

The chain uses TRBV4-1 and TRBJ2-7, with 8 bases identical to TRBD1. The CDR3 spans 18 residues. CDR1 is MGHRA and CDR2 is YSYEKL in the germline V gene. V dropped 5 bases and J dropped 2; count of bases not matched to a gene: 17. The chain's CDR3 is CASSETPGQVIFPYEQYF. For the CDR3, the DNA is TGCGCCAGCAGCGAGACCCCGGGACAGGTGATATTTCCCTACGAGCAGTACTTC.

The chain links TRBV6-1 to TRBJ1-3, with TRBD1 identical over 9 bases. Germline trimming cut 6 bases from V and 2 bases from J; bases unmatched to any gene: 5. Germline CDR1 and CDR2: MNHNS and SASEGT. The CDR3 length is 15 residues. Here the CDR3 reads CASRRDREAGNTIYF. For the CDR3, the DNA is TGTGCCAGCAGAAGGGACAGGGAAGCTGGAAACACCATATATTTT.

This CDR3 is CSGRDWASDTQYF. DNA for the CDR3: TGCAGCGGACGGGACTGGGCCTCGGATACGCAGTATTTT. V is TRBV29-1 and J is TRBJ2-3, with D perhaps matching TRBD2 (6 bases). CDR1 is SQVTM and CDR2 is ANQGSEA in the germline V gene. This CDR3 is 13 amino acids long. V lost 7 bases to trimming and J lost 6 bases, with 17 bases between them.

This clone was seen more than once but under ten times. The chain is built from TRBV28 and TRBJ2-7; TRBD2 matches at 7 bases. Per the germline V gene, CDR1 is MDHEN and CDR2 is SYDVKM. The CDR3 length is 14 residues. V gave up 3 bases and J gave up 3 bases; unmatched junction bases: 5. CDR3 bases: TGTGCCAGCAGTTTCCTAGCGGAGCTCTACGAGCAGTACTTC. Encoded protein: CASSFLAELYEQYF.

The V and J genes are TRBV7-2 and TRBJ2-1; the match to TRBD2 covers 16 bases. V lost 0 bases, J lost 3 bases, and 2 bases stayed unmatched. This CDR3 spans 18 amino acids. Germline CDR1 is SGHTA and CDR2 is FQGNSA. CDR3 in amino acids: CASSLAGLAGGNYNEQFF. The CDR3, as DNA: TGTGCCAGCAGCTTAGCGGGACTAGCGGGGGGGAACTACAATGAGCAGTTCTTC.

About this clone: At one of its ends the junction is not consistent with the germline gene, which may arise from a read error. CDR3: CASSGQGIYEQHF. CDR3 nucleotides: TGTGCCAGCAGTGGGCAGGGAATCTACGAGCAGCACTTC. This rearrangement joins TRBV5-6 to TRBJ2-7; TRBD1 might be the D (5 bases). The germline CDR1 and CDR2 sequences are SGHDT and YYEEEE. The CDR3 contains 13 residues.

CDR3 region: CASSESKTAAGAFF. The CDR3 region has the DNA TGCGCCAGCAGTGAGTCAAAGACAGCTGCTGGAGCTTTCTTT. The J gene is TRBJ1-1, the V gene TRBV10-1, with TRBD1 as a possible D gene (5 bases). This CDR3 comprises 14 residues. V was cut by 0 bases and J by 10 bases, with 15 bases left in between. The germline V gene has CDR1 WNHNN and CDR2 SYGVQD (reference sequence).

A remark on this clone: The junction and the germline gene differ at one end; a read error may be behind it. The V and J genes are TRBV5-5 and TRBJ2-6, with 10 positions matching TRBD1. Germline CDR1 and CDR2: SGHKS and YYEKEE (reference sequence). The CDR3 spans 17 residues. The CDR3 loop is CASSKGQGFSGASVLTF. The CDR3 coding sequence is TGTGCCAGCAGCAAGGGACAGGGGTTCTCTGGGGCCAGCGTCCTGACTTTC.

The chain is built from TRBV6-5 and TRBJ1-4; no firm D call. The CDR3 is 14 residues long. V lost 2 bases and J 8 bases, leaving 12 bases between the germline ends. Germline V lookup: CDR1 MNHEY, CDR2 SVGAGI. CDR3 DNA sequence: TGTGCCAGCAGTTACCCCGGATCGGGAGAAAAACTGTTTTTT. Translating it yields CASSYPGSGEKLFF.

This rearrangement joins TRBV5-4 to TRBJ1-2; 7 bases are a match to TRBD1. This CDR3 is 13 amino acids long. With V trimmed by 3 bases and J by 10 bases, 9 bases remained unmatched. The germline V gene has CDR1 SGHNT and CDR2 YYREEE (reference sequence). The CDR3: CASSSRQGLNYTF. CDR3 DNA: TGTGCCAGCAGCTCCAGACAGGGATTGAACTACACCTTC.

The chain combines TRBV2 with TRBJ1-1; D is undetermined. CDR1 is SNHLY, CDR2 FYNNEI, per germline. This CDR3 contains 15 residues. V lost 2 bases to trimming and J lost 6 bases, with 16 bases between them. This CDR3 is CASSELPTRDAEAFF. In DNA form, the CDR3 reads TGTGCCAGCAGTGAACTCCCCACGCGGGATGCTGAAGCTTTCTTT.

The V and J genes are TRBV13 and TRBJ2-1, with unresolved D. V was cut by 2 bases and J by 4 bases, with 12 bases left in between. This CDR3 comprises 15 residues. The germline V gene encodes CDR1 PRHDT and CDR2 FYEKMQ (reference sequence). CDR3 in amino acids: CASSLQVPPYNEQFF. In DNA form, the CDR3 reads TGTGCCAGCAGCTTACAGGTCCCTCCTTACAATGAGCAGTTCTTC.

The V call is TRBV19, the J call TRBJ2-1, with TRBD1 matching 8 bases. With V trimmed by 4 bases and J by 9 bases, 11 bases remained unmatched. CDR3 length equals 15 residues. Germline CDR1 and CDR2: LNHDA and SQIVND (reference sequence). Written as DNA, the CDR3 is TGTGCCAGTAGTACAGGGGGCGCCAGGTCAGCTGAGCAGTTCTTC. Protein: CASSTGGARSAEQFF.

The chain recombines TRBV27 with TRBJ1-2, with D perhaps matching TRBD1 (6 bases). Germline CDR1 is MNHEY and CDR2 is SMNVEV (reference sequence). The CDR3 contains 13 residues. Trimming cost V 2 bases and J 8 bases, with 12 bases left between them. In DNA, the CDR3 is TGTGCCAGCAGTTTAAACAGGGCTCGGGGCTACACCTTC. Translated, it gives CASSLNRARGYTF.

The chain is built from TRBV5-8 and TRBJ2-1; 10 bases line up with TRBD1. CDR1 and CDR2 from the germline V gene are SGHTS and YDEGEE. This CDR3 region has 16 residues. Germline trimming cut 4 bases from V and 3 bases from J; bases unmatched to any gene: 7. Here the CDR3 DNA reads TGTGCCAGCAGCACGGGACAGGGGATAAACTACAATGAGCAGTTCTTC. Translated, it gives CASSTGQGINYNEQFF.

V and J are TRBV7-3 and TRBJ2-5; TRBD2 might be the D (6 bases). This CDR3 is built from 16 residues. V lost 5 bases and J lost 1, with 17 bases in between. Looked up from germline, CDR1 is SGHTA and CDR2 is FQGTGA. This CDR3 is CASSQMGGATQETQYF. The CDR3 DNA reads as TGTGCCAGCAGCCAAATGGGGGGAGCTACCCAAGAGACCCAGTACTTC.

This clone was observed a handful of times. The rearrangement joins TRBV7-8 to TRBJ1-2, with D unresolved. The CDR3 runs to 13 residues. CDR1 SGHVS and CDR2 FQNEAQ come from the germline V gene. V lost 5 bases and J lost 8, with 15 bases in between. CDR3 nucleotide sequence: TGTGCCAGCAGCCGAAGGGAGGTTAAGGGCTACACCTTC. It specifies CASSRREVKGYTF.

The V and J genes are TRBV27 and TRBJ2-7, with TRBD1 matching over 7 bases. CDR3 length equals 13 residues. The trim removed 3 bases at V and 3 bases at J, leaving 2 bases unmatched. Germline V lookup: CDR1 MNHEY, CDR2 SMNVEV (reference sequence). CDR3 region: CASSFGTDYEQYF. The CDR3 DNA follows: TGTGCCAGCAGTTTCGGGACAGACTACGAGCAGTACTTC.

The CDR3 nucleotides read TGTGCCAGTAGTATAGATATGGGCGTAGAGACCCAGTACTTC. Protein sequence: CASSIDMGVETQYF. The chain recombines TRBV19 with TRBJ2-5; no firm D call. The germline V and J ends were trimmed by 0 bases and 4 bases, with 9 bases remaining between them. The CDR3 is 14 residues long. The germline V gene has CDR1 LNHDA and CDR2 SQIVND (reference sequence).

The gene calls are TRBV27 and TRBJ2-7, with 8 nucleotides matching TRBD1. This CDR3 region has 14 residues. With V trimmed by 3 bases and J by 3 bases, 4 bases remained unmatched. From germline, CDR1 is MNHEY and CDR2 SMNVEV (reference sequence). The CDR3 sequence: CASSFGQGDYEQYF. CDR3 nucleotide sequence: TGTGCCAGCAGTTTTGGACAGGGAGACTACGAGCAGTACTTC.

The genes are TRBV19 and TRBJ2-4; unclear D gene. Germline loops: CDR1 LNHDA, CDR2 SQIVND (reference sequence). V was pared by 5 bases and J by 8 bases, with 10 bases between. The CDR3 is 12 amino acids. CDR3 sequence: CASSLDWDIQYF. Written as DNA, the CDR3 is TGTGCCAGTAGTCTCGACTGGGACATTCAGTACTTC.

Concerning this clone itself: This specimen includes other DNA sequences encoding the same CDR3. The gene calls are TRBV27 and TRBJ1-1; D may be TRBD1 (5 bases). Trimming left V 3 bases short and J 0 bases short, with 5 bases between. Germline CDR1 is MNHEY and CDR2 is SMNVEV (reference sequence). The CDR3 totals 13 residues. CDR3 amino acids: CASSLTVNTEAFF. The CDR3 region has the DNA TGTGCCAGCAGTTTGACAGTGAACACTGAAGCTTTCTTT.

The rearrangement joins TRBV15 to TRBJ2-2; TRBD1 aligns across 10 bases. There are 17 residues in the CDR3. The V segment lost 2 bases and the J segment 5 bases; nucleotides outside the gene matches: 8. Germline lookup yields CDR1 LNHNV and CDR2 YYDKDF (reference sequence). CDR3 sequence (DNA): TGTGCCACCAGCAGATTTGGGACAGGGGTGGAGACCGGGGAGCTGTTTTTT. It encodes CATSRFGTGVETGELFF.